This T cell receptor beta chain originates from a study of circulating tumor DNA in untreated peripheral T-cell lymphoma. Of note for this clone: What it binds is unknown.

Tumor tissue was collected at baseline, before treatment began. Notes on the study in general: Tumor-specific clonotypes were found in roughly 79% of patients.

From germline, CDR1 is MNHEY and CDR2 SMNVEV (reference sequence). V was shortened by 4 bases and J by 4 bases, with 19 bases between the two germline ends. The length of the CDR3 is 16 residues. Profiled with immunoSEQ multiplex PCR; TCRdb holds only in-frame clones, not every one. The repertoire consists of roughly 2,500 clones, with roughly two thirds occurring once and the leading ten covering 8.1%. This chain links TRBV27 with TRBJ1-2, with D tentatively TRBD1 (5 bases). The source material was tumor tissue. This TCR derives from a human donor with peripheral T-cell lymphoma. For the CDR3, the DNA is TGTGCCAGCAGTTCACATCTCAGGGAAGGGAGCTATGGCTACACCTTC. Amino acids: CASSSHLREGSYGYTF.